The present entry profiles one T cell receptor (beta chain) with its context. Indicated time point: after dendritic cell vaccination, including at tumor progression/relapse. Only patients with spare fresh-frozen tumor and over two years of follow-up were included. The data were taken from a study of glioma-infiltrating T cells after dendritic cell vaccination. Background on the study: Three intradermal dendritic cell vaccine injections were given every two weeks.

CDR3 length equals 15 residues. Germline lookup yields CDR1 SGHNT and CDR2 YYREEE (reference sequence). V was cut by 0 bases and J by 4 bases, with 8 bases left in between. Profiling relied on immunoSEQ multiplex PCR, and the TCRdb table lists in-frame clones only, not all of them. The repertoire holds approximately 85,000 clones, with roughly 85% as singletons. The V call is TRBV5-4, the J call TRBJ1-6; unclear D gene. The sequence was obtained from a human donor with glioblastoma. This material consisted of blood, taken after dendritic cell vaccination. Here the CDR3 DNA reads TGTGCCAGCAGCTTGGGGGCCCCGTATAATTCACCCCTCCACTTT. Protein: CASSLGAPYNSPLHF.